This entry is about one T cell receptor (beta chain). The antigen remains undetermined. The V and J ends lost 1 base and 4 bases respectively, with 10 bases between them. The CDR3 has 14 amino acids. Germline CDR1 reads SEHNR; CDR2 reads FQNEAQ (reference sequence). The protocol was immunoSEQ multiplex PCR, while the TCRdb copy is restricted to in-frame clones and leaves out a portion. The sample has some 150,000 clones, around nine tenths seen once; the top ten hold roughly 3.1%. This entry comes from a study of T cell responses to AZD1222 COVID-19 vaccine. Overall study results and limits: White British donors predominated, females outnumbered males, and clonal diversity was possibly underestimated. Reportedly, nearly half the spike-specific TCRs target unmutated variant regions.

This chain links TRBV7-9 with TRBJ1-1; no definite D call. Sequenced here: peripheral blood, sampled 28 days after the second AZD1222 dose. The TCR originated in an adult who received the AZD1222 COVID-19 vaccine. The DNA of the CDR3 is TGTGCCAGCAGCTTAGGGACCTCAACCACTGAAGCTTTCTTT. Its protein is CASSLGTSTTEAFF.